This T cell receptor beta chain was profiled in a study of T-cell memory formation after mild COVID-19. General observations from the study: The study found contracting CD4+ clones mainly in CM and EM and contracting CD8+ clones in EMRA.

MiXCR, run by TCRdb on the 5' RACE reads, gives a single entry per CDR3 protein. The table has 65,000 to 90,000 distinct CDR3 sequences, roughly 14% seen once. This clonotype was picked up a small number of times. Its target is not known. V was clipped by 6 bases and J by 2 bases, with 11 bases between them. The germline V gene encodes CDR1 MGHRA and CDR2 YSYEKL. The CDR3 sequence is 14 residues long. This clonotype was obtained from an adult woman who had mild COVID-19 (a few samples of this study predate the infection). Cell type and time point are not known. The chain links TRBV4-1 to TRBJ1-5, with a weak D call TRBD1 (5 bases). The sample was PBMCs or a T cell subset sorted from them (not recorded which). This chain's CDR3 is CASSEGLGNQPQHF. DNA for the CDR3: TGCGCCAGCAGTGAGGGGCTGGGCAATCAGCCCCAGCATTTT.